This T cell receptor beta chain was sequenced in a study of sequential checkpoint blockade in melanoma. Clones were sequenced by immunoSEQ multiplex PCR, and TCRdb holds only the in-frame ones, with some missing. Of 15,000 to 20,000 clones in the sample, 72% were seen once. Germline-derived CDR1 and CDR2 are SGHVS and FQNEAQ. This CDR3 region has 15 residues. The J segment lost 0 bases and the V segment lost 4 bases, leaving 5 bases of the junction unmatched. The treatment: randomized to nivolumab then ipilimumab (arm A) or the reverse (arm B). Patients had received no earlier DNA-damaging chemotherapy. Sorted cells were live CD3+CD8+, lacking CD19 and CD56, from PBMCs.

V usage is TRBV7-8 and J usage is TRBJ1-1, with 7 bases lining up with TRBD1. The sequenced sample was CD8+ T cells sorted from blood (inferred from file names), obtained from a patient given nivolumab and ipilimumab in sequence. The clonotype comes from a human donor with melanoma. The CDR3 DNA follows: TGTGCCAGCAGCTCCTGGGACAGTGTGAACACTGAAGCTTTCTTT. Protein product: CASSSWDSVNTEAFF.